These 20 T cell receptor beta chains were sequenced from one sample in a study of blood T cell repertoires in COVID-19. Libraries were prepared by immunoSEQ multiplex PCR; TCRdb keeps only in-frame clonotypes and omits some of them. The repertoire holds about 380,000 clones, with about 85% as singletons. Specimen: peripheral blood. The receptors originated from a young woman with acute or convalescent COVID-19.

This clone showed up just a few times. The chain links TRBV7-3 to TRBJ2-7, with 9 bases fitting TRBD2. Germline V gives CDR1 SGHTA, CDR2 FQGTGA. V gave up 0 bases and J gave up 7 bases; unmatched junction bases: 7. CDR3 length: 15 amino acids. CDR3 amino acids: CASSLTGGRAVEQYF. DNA of the CDR3: TGTGCCAGCAGCTTAACTGGCGGGAGGGCCGTAGAGCAGTACTTC. Using reference TRBV7-3 and TRBJ2-7 for the parts outside the CDR3, the full variable domain is GAGVSQTPSNKVTEKGKYVELRCDPISGHTALYWYRQSLGQGPEFLIYFQGTGAADDSGLPNDRFFAVRPEGSVSTLKIQRTERGDSAVYLCASSLTGGRAVEQYFGPGTRLTVT.

The rearrangement joins TRBV12-5 to TRBJ2-3; 8 bases map to TRBD2. Germline CDR1 reads LGHNT; CDR2 reads FRNRAP. This CDR3 is 13 amino acids long. CDR3 DNA: TGTGCGTTCCGGGGGGGCCTCACAGATACGCAGTATTTT. It yields the protein CAFRGGLTDTQYF. The whole variable domain, filled in from reference TRBV12-5 and TRBJ2-3, reads DARVTQTPRHKVTEMGQEVTMRCQPILGHNTVFWYRQTMMQGLELLAYFRNRAPLDDSGMPKDRFSAEMPDATLATLKIQPSEPRDSAVYFCAFRGGLTDTQYFGPGTRLTVL.

The V gene is TRBV28, the J gene TRBJ2-1; 14 bases fit TRBD2. V gave up 1 base and J gave up 6 bases; unmatched junction bases: 5. This CDR3 comprises 17 residues. The germline CDR1 and CDR2 sequences are MDHEN and SYDVKM. The CDR3 protein is CASSLLGLAGEGNEQFF. In DNA form, the CDR3 reads TGTGCCAGCAGTTTATTGGGACTAGCGGGAGAGGGCAATGAGCAGTTCTTC.

The chain couples TRBV6-5 to TRBJ1-4; 7 nucleotides match TRBD1. The J segment lost 5 bases and the V segment lost 3 bases, leaving 6 bases of the junction unmatched. Germline CDR1 reads MNHEY; CDR2 reads SVGAGI. The length of the CDR3 is 15 residues. CDR3 loop: CASSYVKGANEKLFF. DNA of the CDR3: TGTGCCAGCAGTTATGTTAAGGGGGCGAATGAAAAACTGTTTTTT.

The V call is TRBV7-9, the J call TRBJ2-3, with 7 bases identical to TRBD1. Germline V gives CDR1 SEHNR, CDR2 FQNEAQ (reference sequence). With 5 bases clipped from V and 1 base from J, the junction kept 9 bases outside the gene matches. This CDR3 has 16 residues. Here the CDR3 DNA reads TGTGCCAGCAGCGGGGGACAGACCTTTGGCACAGATACGCAGTATTTT. This sequence encodes CASSGGQTFGTDTQYF.

In DNA, the CDR3 is TGTGCCAGCAGTTCTTGGGACACGTCCTACGAGCAGTACTTC. It specifies CASSSWDTSYEQYF. This chain links TRBV27 with TRBJ2-7; TRBD1 is a possible D gene (6 bases). The V end was cut by 4 bases, the J end by 1 base, with 11 bases between. Germline V gives CDR1 MNHEY, CDR2 SMNVEV (reference sequence). The CDR3 runs 14 residues.

CDR3 sequence (DNA): TGTGCCAGCAGTTTTGCAACCGCGGAGACCCAGTACTTC. This sequence encodes CASSFATAETQYF. V and J are TRBV12-3 or TRBV12-4 and TRBJ2-5; D remains ambiguous. V shed 3 bases and J shed 5 bases, with 10 bases lying between them. The CDR3 runs to 13 residues.

This clone was counted between two and nine times. The V call is TRBV3-1 (or the pseudogene TRBV3-2), the J call TRBJ1-2; 9 bases map to TRBD1. The CDR3 is 15 residues long. Trimming took 1 base from V and 5 from J; bases not matched to a gene: 5. Germline V gene data show CDR1 as LGHDT and CDR2 as YNNKEL (reference sequence). Written as DNA, the CDR3 is TGTGCCAGCAGCCAAGCACAGGGGGCAACATATGGCTACACCTTC. It encodes CASSQAQGATYGYTF.

The DNA of the CDR3 is TGCGCCAGCAGCTTGGTATCTCGCCGGGACACCGGGACTGAAGCTTTCTTT. Residues: CASSLVSRRDTGTEAFF. The rearrangement links TRBV5-1 to TRBJ1-1, with D possibly TRBD1 on 6 matching bases. The CDR3 is 17 residues long. V lost 0 bases, J lost 5 bases, and 20 bases lay in between. Germline CDR1 is SGHRS and CDR2 is YFSETQ.

This clone appeared once. The chain recombines TRBV10-3 with TRBJ2-1, with TRBD2 as a possible D gene (5 bases). The germline CDR1 and CDR2 sequences are ENHRY and SYGVKD. V lost 3 bases and J lost 2, with 8 bases in between. The length of the CDR3 is 14 residues. CDR3 region: CAISDIGTYNEQFF. The CDR3 region has the DNA TGTGCCATCAGTGACATCGGGACCTACAATGAGCAGTTCTTC.

This rearrangement joins TRBV9 to TRBJ1-2; TRBD1 might be the D (6 bases). Between the trimmed V and J ends, which lost 4 bases and 6 bases, there was a span of 16 bases. This CDR3 spans 14 amino acids. Germline CDR1 is SGDLS and CDR2 is YYNGEE. DNA for the CDR3: TGTGCCAGCAGCCTGGGGGGGGCAGGGGATGGCTACACCTTC. Protein sequence: CASSLGGAGDGYTF.

A single count supports this clone. The chain joins TRBV4-2 to TRBJ1-4; tentative D call: TRBD1 (5 bases). Germline CDR1 is LGHNA and CDR2 is YNFKEQ. The CDR3 extends over 14 amino acids. With 8 bases removed from V and 1 base from J, the gap between germline ends came to 11 bases. CDR3 region: CASYGGVTNEKLFF. The DNA of the CDR3 is TGTGCCAGCTACGGGGGGGTAACTAATGAAAAACTGTTTTTT.

This clone was observed a handful of times. This chain uses TRBV7-9 with TRBJ2-7; D not resolved. CDR3 size: 13 residues. Germline-derived CDR1 and CDR2 are SEHNR and FQNEAQ (reference sequence). V was shortened by 0 bases and J by 7 bases, with 10 bases between the two germline ends. Here the CDR3 DNA reads TGTGCCAGCAGCTTAGCCGAGGCCATAGAGCAGTACTTC. Translating it yields CASSLAEAIEQYF.

The chain is built from TRBV7-3 and TRBJ2-1, with a weak D call TRBD2 (5 bases). The CDR3 has 15 residues. V was cut by 5 bases and J by 2 bases, with 13 bases left in between. Per germline, CDR1 SGHTA and CDR2 FQGTGA. DNA for the CDR3: TGTGCCAGCAGCCCCGGGATAACGGCCTACAATGAGCAGTTCTTC. This gives the protein CASSPGITAYNEQFF.

This chain links TRBV5-1 with TRBJ2-5, with 7 bases matching TRBD2. V lost 0 bases and J lost 3; bases outside the gene matches: 2. Looked up from germline, CDR1 is SGHRS and CDR2 is YFSETQ. The CDR3 extends over 14 amino acids. The CDR3 region has the DNA TGCGCCAGCAGCTTGGCCAGCGGGGAAGAGACCCAGTACTTC. Translation: CASSLASGEETQYF.

The V call is TRBV10-1, the J call TRBJ1-1, with 9 bases fitting TRBD1. V was pared by 10 bases and J by 1 base, with 10 bases of the junction left unmatched. Germline-derived CDR1 and CDR2 are WNHNN and SYGVQD (reference sequence). The CDR3 runs 15 residues. CDR3 sequence: CAILGTGGGNTEAFF. The CDR3 DNA reads TGCGCCATCCTGGGAACAGGGGGCGGGAACACTGAAGCTTTCTTT.

The rearrangement joins TRBV21-1 to TRBJ1-2; TRBD1, the table's D call, was not compared with the DNA. TRBV21-1 is labeled a pseudogene. This CDR3 has 15 amino acids. CDR3 nucleotide sequence: TGTGCCAGCAGCACAAACTGGGCAGGGGCGAAGGGCTACACCTTC. It codes for CASSTNWAGAKGYTF.

The gene calls are TRBV30 and TRBJ1-3; D not resolved. V lost 5 bases and J 0 bases, leaving 14 bases between the germline ends. CDR1 and CDR2 from the germline V gene are GTSNPN and SVGIG (reference sequence). There are 15 residues in the CDR3. This CDR3 reads CAWGPDGNSGNTIYF. DNA for the CDR3: TGTGCCTGGGGCCCGGACGGGAACTCTGGAAACACCATATATTTT.

This chain joins TRBV6-1 and TRBJ2-2; tentatively, D is TRBD1 (6 bases). The CDR3 runs to 17 residues. The V gene's germline CDR1 is MNHNS and CDR2 SASEGT. V was shortened by 1 base and J by 0 bases, with 12 bases between the two germline ends. CDR3 DNA sequence: TGTGCCAGCAGTGAAGATGTAGCAGGGGCGAACACCGGGGAGCTGTTTTTT. Translated: CASSEDVAGANTGELFF.

This chain joins TRBV5-1 and TRBJ1-4; D may be TRBD1 (5 bases). The CDR3 runs 14 residues. V was cut by 5 bases and J by 5 bases, with 13 bases left in between. Germline CDR1 reads SGHRS; CDR2 reads YFSETQ. CDR3 sequence: CASRRDGGNEKLFF. In DNA, the CDR3 is TGCGCCAGCAGGCGGGACGGGGGGAATGAAAAACTGTTTTTT.